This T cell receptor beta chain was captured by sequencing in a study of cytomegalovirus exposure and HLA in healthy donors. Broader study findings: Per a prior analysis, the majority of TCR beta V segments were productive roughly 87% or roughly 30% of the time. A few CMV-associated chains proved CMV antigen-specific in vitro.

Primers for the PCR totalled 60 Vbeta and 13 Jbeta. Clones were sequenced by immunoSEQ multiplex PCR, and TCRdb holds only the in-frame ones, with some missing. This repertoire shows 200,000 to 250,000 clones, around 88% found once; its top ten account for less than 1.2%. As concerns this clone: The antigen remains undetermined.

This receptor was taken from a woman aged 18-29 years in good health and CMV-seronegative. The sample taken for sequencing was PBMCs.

In DNA, the CDR3 is TGTGCCAGCAGCTTGGAACCCCAGGGCTACGAGCAGTACTTC. This codes for CASSLEPQGYEQYF. The V call is TRBV5-6, the J call TRBJ2-5; the D gene is possibly TRBD1 (5 bases). TRBJ2-7 explains the end of the DNA better; the J call may be wrong. Looked up from germline, CDR1 is SGHDT and CDR2 is YYEEEE. CDR3 length: 14 amino acids.